This TCR beta chain was found in a study of blood T cell repertoires in COVID-19. Per the original data handling: Quantification of nucleated cells was approximated via reference gene primer amplification. TCRdb's copy holds only in-frame clones and misses some; the assay was immunoSEQ multiplex PCR. V and J calls and clone size follow that table, whereas D and trimming were derived from the DNA. In the table there are some 100,000 clones, roughly 87% of which are singletons. The length of the CDR3 is 14 residues. Trimming cost V 8 bases and J 7 bases; bases outside gene matches: 13. Germline loops: CDR1 MNHEY, CDR2 SMNVEV (reference sequence).

Sequencing was carried out using peripheral blood. This TCR was recovered from an older woman with acute or convalescent COVID-19. This rearrangement joins TRBV27 to TRBJ2-5; 7 nucleotides align to TRBD2. CDR3 sequence (DNA): TGTGCCAGCTCTGTTTGGGCGGGAGCGGGGACCCAGTACTTC. It translates to CASSVWAGAGTQYF.